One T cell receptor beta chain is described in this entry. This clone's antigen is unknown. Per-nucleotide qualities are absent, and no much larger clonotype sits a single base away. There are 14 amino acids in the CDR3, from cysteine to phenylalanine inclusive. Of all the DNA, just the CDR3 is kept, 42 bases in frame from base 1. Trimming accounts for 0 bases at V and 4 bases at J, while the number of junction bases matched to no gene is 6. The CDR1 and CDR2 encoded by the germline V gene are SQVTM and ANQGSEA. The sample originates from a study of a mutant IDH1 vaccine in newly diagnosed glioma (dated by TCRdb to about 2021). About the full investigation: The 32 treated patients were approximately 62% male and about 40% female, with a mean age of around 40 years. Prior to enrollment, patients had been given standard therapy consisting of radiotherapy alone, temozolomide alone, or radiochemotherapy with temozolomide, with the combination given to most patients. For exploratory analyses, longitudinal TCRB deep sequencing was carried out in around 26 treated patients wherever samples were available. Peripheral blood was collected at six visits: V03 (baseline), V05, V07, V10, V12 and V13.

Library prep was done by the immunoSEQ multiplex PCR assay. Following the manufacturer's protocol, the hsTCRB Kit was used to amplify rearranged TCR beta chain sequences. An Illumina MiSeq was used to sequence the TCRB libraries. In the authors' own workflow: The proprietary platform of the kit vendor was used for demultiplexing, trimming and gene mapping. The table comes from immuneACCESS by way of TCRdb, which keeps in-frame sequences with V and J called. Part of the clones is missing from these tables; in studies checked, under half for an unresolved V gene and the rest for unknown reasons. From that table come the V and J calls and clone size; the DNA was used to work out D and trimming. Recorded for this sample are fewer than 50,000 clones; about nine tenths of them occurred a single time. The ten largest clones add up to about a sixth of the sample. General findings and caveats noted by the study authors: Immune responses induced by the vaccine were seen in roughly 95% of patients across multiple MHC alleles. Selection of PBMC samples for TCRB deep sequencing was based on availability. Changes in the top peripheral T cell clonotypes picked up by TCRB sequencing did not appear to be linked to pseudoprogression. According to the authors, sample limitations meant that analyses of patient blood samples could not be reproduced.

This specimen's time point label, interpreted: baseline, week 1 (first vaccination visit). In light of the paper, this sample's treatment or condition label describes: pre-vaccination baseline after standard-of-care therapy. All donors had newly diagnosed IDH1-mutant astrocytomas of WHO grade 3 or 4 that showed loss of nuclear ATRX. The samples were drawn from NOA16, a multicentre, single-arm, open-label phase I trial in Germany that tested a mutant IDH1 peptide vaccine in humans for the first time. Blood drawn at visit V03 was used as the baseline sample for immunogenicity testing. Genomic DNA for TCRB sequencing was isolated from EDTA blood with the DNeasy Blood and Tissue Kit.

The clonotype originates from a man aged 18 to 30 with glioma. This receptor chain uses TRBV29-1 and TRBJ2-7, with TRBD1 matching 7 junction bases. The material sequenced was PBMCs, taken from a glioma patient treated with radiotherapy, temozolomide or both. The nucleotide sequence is TGCAGCGTTGAAGATTCCGACAGGGCGTACGAGCAGTACTTC. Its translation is CSVEDSDRAYEQYF.